This T cell receptor beta chain emerged from a study of T cells in women clearing cervical HPV infection. TCR beta CDR3 amplified by multiplex PCR from approximately 1,200 ng genomic DNA. The assay was immunoSEQ multiplex PCR, and TCRdb's table has in-frame clones only and misses some. The listing records some 30,000 clones. Dot-blot hybridization genotyped cervical HPV amplified with MY09/MY11 PCR. Sequencing used blood buffy coat. This receptor was taken from a woman between 18 and 75 years old with a cervical HPV16 infection that either progressed to CIN3+ or cleared (not recorded which).

CDR3 sequence reads: CASSYWTGPNQPQHF. CDR3 DNA, as far as it was read: TGTGCCAGCAGCTATTGGACAGGACCCAATCAGCCC. V usage is TRBV7-8 and J usage is TRBJ1-5, with 7 bases identical to TRBD1. The CDR3 end is not reached by the read, which stops 3 residues before it; the germline J gene fills it in. Trimming removed 4 bases from V and 3 bases from J; junction bases left unmatched: 6. The germline V gene encodes CDR1 SGHVS and CDR2 FQNEAQ. CDR3 length: 15 amino acids.